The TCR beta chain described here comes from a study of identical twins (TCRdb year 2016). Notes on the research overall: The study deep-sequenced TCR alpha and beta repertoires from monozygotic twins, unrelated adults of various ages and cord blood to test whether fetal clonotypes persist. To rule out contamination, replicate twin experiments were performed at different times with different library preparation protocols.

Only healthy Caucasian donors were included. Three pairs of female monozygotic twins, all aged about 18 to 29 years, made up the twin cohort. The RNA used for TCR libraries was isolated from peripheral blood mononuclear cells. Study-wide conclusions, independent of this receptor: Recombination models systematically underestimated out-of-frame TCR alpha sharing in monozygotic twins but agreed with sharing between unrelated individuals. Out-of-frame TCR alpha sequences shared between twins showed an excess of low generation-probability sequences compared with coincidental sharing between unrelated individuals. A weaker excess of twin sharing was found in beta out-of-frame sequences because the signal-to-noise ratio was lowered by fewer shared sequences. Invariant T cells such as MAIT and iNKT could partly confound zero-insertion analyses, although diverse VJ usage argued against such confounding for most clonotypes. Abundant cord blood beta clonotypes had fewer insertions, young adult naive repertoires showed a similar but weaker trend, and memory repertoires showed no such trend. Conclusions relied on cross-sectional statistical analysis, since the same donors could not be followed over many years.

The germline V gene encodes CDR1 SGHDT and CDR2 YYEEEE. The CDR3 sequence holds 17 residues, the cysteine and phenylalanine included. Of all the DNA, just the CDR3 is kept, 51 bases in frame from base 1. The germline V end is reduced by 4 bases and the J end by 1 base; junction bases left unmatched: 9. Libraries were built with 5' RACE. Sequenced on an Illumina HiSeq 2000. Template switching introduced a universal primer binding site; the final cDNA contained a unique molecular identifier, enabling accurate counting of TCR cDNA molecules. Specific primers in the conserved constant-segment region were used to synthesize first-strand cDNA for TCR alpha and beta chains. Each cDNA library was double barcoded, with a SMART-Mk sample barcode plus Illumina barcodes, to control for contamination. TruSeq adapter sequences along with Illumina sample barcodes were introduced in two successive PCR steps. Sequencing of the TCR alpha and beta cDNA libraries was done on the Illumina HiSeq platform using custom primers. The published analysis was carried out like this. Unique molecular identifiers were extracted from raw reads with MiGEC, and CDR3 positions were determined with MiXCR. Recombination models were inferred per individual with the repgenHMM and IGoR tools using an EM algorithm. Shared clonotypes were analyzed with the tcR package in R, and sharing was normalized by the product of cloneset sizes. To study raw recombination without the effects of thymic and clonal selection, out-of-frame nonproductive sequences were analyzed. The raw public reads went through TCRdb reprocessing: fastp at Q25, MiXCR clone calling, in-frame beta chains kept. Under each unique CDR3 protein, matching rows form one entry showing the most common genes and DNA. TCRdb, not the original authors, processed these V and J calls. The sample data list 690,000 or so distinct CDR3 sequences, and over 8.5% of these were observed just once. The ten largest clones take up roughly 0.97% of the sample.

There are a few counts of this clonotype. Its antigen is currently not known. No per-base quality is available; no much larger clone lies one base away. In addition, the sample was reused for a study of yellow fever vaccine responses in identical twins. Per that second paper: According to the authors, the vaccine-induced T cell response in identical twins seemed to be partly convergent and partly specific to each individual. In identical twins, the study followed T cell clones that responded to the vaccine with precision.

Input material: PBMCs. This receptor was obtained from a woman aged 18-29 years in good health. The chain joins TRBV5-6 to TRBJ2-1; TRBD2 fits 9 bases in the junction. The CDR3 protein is CASSIRLGLASYNEQFF. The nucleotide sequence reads TGTGCCAGCAGCATACGACTGGGACTAGCTTCCTACAATGAGCAGTTCTTC.